This passage covers 16 T cell receptor beta chains from one sample sequenced in a study of T cell responses to AZD1222 COVID-19 vaccine. TCRdb keeps only in-frame clones here, not all; method: immunoSEQ multiplex PCR. In the table there are 90,000 to 110,000 clones, about 88% of which are singletons. Sequences were derived from peripheral blood, sampled on day 0 of AZD1222 vaccination. The receptors stem from an adult in good health.

V is TRBV7-9 and J is TRBJ2-3, with 7 bases aligning to TRBD2. Germline CDR1 is SEHNR and CDR2 is FQNEAQ (reference sequence). V lost 5 bases and J lost 0; bases outside the gene matches: 14. The CDR3 contains 18 residues. The CDR3 loop reads CASSLGSAGEPSTDTQYF. CDR3 nucleotides: TGTGCCAGCAGCCTGGGTAGTGCGGGAGAACCCAGCACAGATACGCAGTATTTT.

The chain combines TRBV27 with TRBJ2-1, with TRBD2 identical over 7 bases. Germline loops: CDR1 MNHEY, CDR2 SMNVEV (reference sequence). The CDR3 loop spans 16 amino acids. Unmatched junction bases numbered 16, after V lost 4 bases and J lost 10 bases. CDR3: CASSYISVAGLLEQFF. The DNA of the CDR3 is TGTGCCAGCAGTTATATCTCGGTAGCGGGCCTATTAGAGCAGTTCTTC.

This chain links TRBV27 with TRBJ2-3; D is uncertain. CDR1 and CDR2 from the germline V gene are MNHEY and SMNVEV (reference sequence). This CDR3 is 15 amino acids long. The V end was cut by 2 bases, the J end by 3 bases, with 12 bases between. CDR3 region: CASSLGRPETDTQYF. CDR3 DNA sequence: TGTGCCAGCAGTTTAGGGCGGCCTGAGACAGATACGCAGTATTTT.

V and J are TRBV7-9 and TRBJ2-6; unclear D gene. Trimming took 5 bases from V and 0 from J, leaving 5 bases between them. The CDR3 runs to 14 residues. Germline assignment: CDR1 SEHNR and CDR2 FQNEAQ (reference sequence). This chain's CDR3 is CASSPRSGANVLTF. CDR3 nucleotides: TGTGCCAGCAGCCCACGCTCTGGGGCCAACGTCCTGACTTTC.

The V call is TRBV3-1 (or the pseudogene TRBV3-2), the J call TRBJ2-7; unclear D gene. The V gene's germline CDR1 is LGHDT and CDR2 YNNKEL (reference sequence). V lost 5 bases and J lost 5, with 19 bases in between. This CDR3 region has 15 residues. Written as DNA, the CDR3 is TGTGCCAGCAGCTCTCGGTTTTTCGTGTTAGACGAGCAGTACTTC. This encodes CASSSRFFVLDEQYF.

The chain couples TRBV10-3 to TRBJ2-2; 8 bases fit TRBD2. Per the germline V gene, CDR1 is ENHRY and CDR2 is SYGVKD. The CDR3 consists of 14 residues. The trim removed 10 bases at V and 6 bases at J, leaving 10 bases unmatched. The CDR3 DNA reads as TGTGCCACTCAAGCTAAAGCGGGAGCCGGGGAGCTGTTTTTT. Amino acids: CATQAKAGAGELFF.

This clone was observed a handful of times. The same CDR3 arises from other DNA sequences in this sample as well. The rearrangement links TRBV18 to TRBJ1-2; D is ambiguous. Germline loops: CDR1 KGHSH, CDR2 LQKENI. The CDR3 covers 14 residues. V shed 0 bases and J shed 4 bases, with 9 bases lying between them. The CDR3 DNA reads TGTGCCAGCTCACCACCGACGGAATCCTATGGCTACACCTTC. Protein sequence: CASSPPTESYGYTF.

This clone was counted a single time. This chain joins TRBV4-1 and TRBJ1-3; no reliable D call. V was cut by 5 bases and J by 2 bases, with 13 bases left in between. The CDR3 loop spans 15 amino acids. Per the germline V gene, CDR1 is MGHRA and CDR2 is YSYEKL. CDR3 DNA sequence: TGCGCCAGCAGCAACGGGCCCAACCCTGGAAACACCATATATTTT. Protein sequence: CASSNGPNPGNTIYF.

The rearrangement joins TRBV7-9 to TRBJ1-4; the D is unclear. CDR3 size: 12 residues. V lost 3 bases and J 7 bases, leaving 6 bases between the germline ends. Germline lookup yields CDR1 SEHNR and CDR2 FQNEAQ (reference sequence). The CDR3 DNA reads as TGTGCCAGCAGCTTGACGGGTGAAAAACTGTTTTTT. Residues: CASSLTGEKLFF. Based on the CDR3 plus reference TRBV7-9 and TRBJ1-4, the full variable domain is DTGVSQNPRHKITKRGQNVTFRCDPISEHNRLYWYRQTLGQGPEFLTYFQNEAQLEKSRLLSDRFSAERPKGSFSTLEIQRTEQGDSAMYLCASSLTGEKLFFGSGTQLSVL.

The rearrangement joins TRBV30 to TRBJ2-7; tentative D call: TRBD1 (6 bases). The CDR3 has 14 residues. Trimming stripped 0 bases from V and 4 bases from J, with 13 bases between. Germline V lookup: CDR1 GTSNPN, CDR2 SVGIG (reference sequence). This CDR3 is CAWSVGGSWYEQYF. The CDR3, as DNA: TGTGCCTGGAGTGTAGGGGGAAGCTGGTACGAGCAGTACTTC.

V and J are TRBV7-3 and TRBJ2-6; D remains unclear. Looked up from germline, CDR1 is SGHTA and CDR2 is FQGTGA. V lost 3 bases and J lost 2, with 8 bases in between. This CDR3 has 15 amino acids. In DNA form, the CDR3 reads TGTGCCAGCAGCTTGCAGGCAGCTGGGGCCAACGTCCTGACTTTC. This translates into CASSLQAAGANVLTF.

This clone occurred once. This rearrangement joins TRBV28 to TRBJ1-1; D is uncertain. CDR3 length: 15 residues. Germline values: CDR1 MDHEN, CDR2 SYDVKM. The germline V and J ends were trimmed by 8 bases and 0 bases, with 16 bases remaining between them. The CDR3: CASQFYGGVNTEAFF. CDR3 nucleotides: TGTGCCAGCCAGTTTTATGGCGGGGTGAACACTGAAGCTTTCTTT.

The CDR3 DNA reads as TGTGCCAGCAGTTACGGCCCCCTCTCCTATAATTCACCCCTCCACTTT. This gives the protein CASSYGPLSYNSPLHF. V is TRBV6-5 and J is TRBJ1-6; D ambiguous. The germline CDR1 and CDR2 sequences are MNHEY and SVGAGI. CDR3 size: 16 residues. Trimming pared 2 bases from V and 0 bases from J, leaving 8 bases between.

The rearrangement links TRBV30 to TRBJ1-5; 10 bases fit TRBD1. This CDR3 comprises 13 residues. V was pared by 5 bases and J by 5 bases, with 3 bases of the junction left unmatched. Looked up from germline, CDR1 is GTSNPN and CDR2 is SVGIG (reference sequence). CDR3 in amino acids: CAWQGQGDQPQHF. CDR3 DNA sequence: TGTGCCTGGCAAGGACAGGGGGATCAGCCCCAGCATTTT.

The chain joins TRBV7-2 to TRBJ2-5; TRBD1 aligns across 9 bases. CDR1 and CDR2 from the germline V gene are SGHTA and FQGNSA. Trimming took 5 bases from V and 5 from J; bases not matched to a gene: 9. The CDR3 contains 15 residues. CDR3 loop: CASSIGTGQGETQYF. CDR3 in DNA: TGTGCCAGCAGCATAGGGACAGGGCAGGGGGAGACCCAGTACTTC.

In this sample, this clone turned up once. The chain employs TRBV29-1 and TRBJ2-5, with 10 bases identical to TRBD2. The CDR3 extends over 14 amino acids. V shed 8 bases and J 4 bases; nucleotides not matched to a gene: 10. The germline V gene encodes CDR1 SQVTM and CDR2 ANQGSEA. As DNA, the CDR3 is TGCAGCAAACGGGAAGCGGGAGGGGGAGAGACCCAGTACTTC. Translation: CSKREAGGGETQYF.